This TCR beta chain was found in a study of cytomegalovirus exposure and HLA in healthy donors. Study results and caveats: Follow-up analysis seemed to connect common viral pathogens with several of the most significant clusters identified. Roughly 170 TCR beta chains were listed as cytomegalovirus-associated. A few chains linked to CMV were shown in vitro to be specific for CMV antigens.

The PCR made use of 60 Vbeta and 13 Jbeta primers. Some clones are missing from TCRdb's copy, which holds only in-frame ones; the method was immunoSEQ multiplex PCR. The sample includes some 140,000 clones, 80% of them seen just once. The donors comprised healthy bone marrow donors. The germline gives CDR1 WNHNN, CDR2 SYGVQD (reference sequence). Trimming took 3 bases from V and 5 from J, leaving 10 bases between them. This CDR3 contains 13 residues. About this clone itself: Its target is unknown.

The chain employs TRBV10-1 and TRBJ2-5, with D unclear. The specimen sequenced was PBMCs. The sequence was obtained from a man in his thirties or forties in good health and CMV-seropositive. CDR3 sequence (DNA): TGCGCCAGCAGTGACCAGGTTGGGGAGACCCAGTACTTC. This translates into CASSDQVGETQYF.